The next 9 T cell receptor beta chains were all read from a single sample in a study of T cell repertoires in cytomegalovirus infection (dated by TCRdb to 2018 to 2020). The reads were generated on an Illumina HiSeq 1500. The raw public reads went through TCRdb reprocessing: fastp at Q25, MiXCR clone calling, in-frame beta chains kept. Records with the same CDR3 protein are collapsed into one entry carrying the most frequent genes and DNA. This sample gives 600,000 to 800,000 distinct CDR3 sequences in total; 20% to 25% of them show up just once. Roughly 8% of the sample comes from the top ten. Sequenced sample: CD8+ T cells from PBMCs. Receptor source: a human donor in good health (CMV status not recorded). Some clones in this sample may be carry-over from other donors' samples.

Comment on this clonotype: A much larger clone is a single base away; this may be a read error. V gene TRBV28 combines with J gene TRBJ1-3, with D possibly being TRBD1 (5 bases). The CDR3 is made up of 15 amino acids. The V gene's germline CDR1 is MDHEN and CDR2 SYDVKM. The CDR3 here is CVSNGDLYSGNTIYF. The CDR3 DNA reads TGTGTCAGCAACGGGGACTTATACTCTGGAAACACCATATATTTT.

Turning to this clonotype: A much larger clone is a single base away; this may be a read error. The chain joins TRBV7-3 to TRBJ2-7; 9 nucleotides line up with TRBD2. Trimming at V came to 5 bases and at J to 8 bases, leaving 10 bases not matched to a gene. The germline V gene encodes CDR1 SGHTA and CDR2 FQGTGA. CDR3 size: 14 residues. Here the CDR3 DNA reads TGTGCCAGCAGCATGCGGGGGGGCCTGTACAAGCAGTACTTC. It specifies CASSMRGGLYKQYF.

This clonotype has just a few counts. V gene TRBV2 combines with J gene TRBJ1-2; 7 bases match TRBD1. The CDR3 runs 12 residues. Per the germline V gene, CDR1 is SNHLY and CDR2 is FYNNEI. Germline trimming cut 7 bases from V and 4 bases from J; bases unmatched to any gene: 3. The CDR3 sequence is CASTRQGYGYTF. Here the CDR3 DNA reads TGTGCCAGCACTCGACAGGGCTATGGCTACACCTTC.

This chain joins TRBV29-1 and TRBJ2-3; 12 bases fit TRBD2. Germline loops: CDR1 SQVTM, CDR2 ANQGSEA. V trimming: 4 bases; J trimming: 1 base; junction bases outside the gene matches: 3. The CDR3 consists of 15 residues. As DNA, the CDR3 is TGCAGCGTTGCCTGGACTAGCGGGGGCACAGATACGCAGTATTTT. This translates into CSVAWTSGGTDTQYF.

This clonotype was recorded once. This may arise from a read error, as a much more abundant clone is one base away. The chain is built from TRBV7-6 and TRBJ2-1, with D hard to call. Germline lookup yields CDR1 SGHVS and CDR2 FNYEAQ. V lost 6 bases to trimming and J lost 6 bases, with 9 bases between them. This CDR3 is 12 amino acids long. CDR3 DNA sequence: TGTGCCAGCAGATTACTGGCCAATGAGCAGTTCTTC. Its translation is CASRLLANEQFF.

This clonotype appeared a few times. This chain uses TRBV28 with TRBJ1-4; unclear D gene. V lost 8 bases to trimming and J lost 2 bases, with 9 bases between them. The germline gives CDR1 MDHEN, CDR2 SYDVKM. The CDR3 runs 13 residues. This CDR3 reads CASVRGTNEKLFF. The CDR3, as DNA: TGTGCCAGCGTCCGGGGTACTAATGAAAAACTGTTTTTT.

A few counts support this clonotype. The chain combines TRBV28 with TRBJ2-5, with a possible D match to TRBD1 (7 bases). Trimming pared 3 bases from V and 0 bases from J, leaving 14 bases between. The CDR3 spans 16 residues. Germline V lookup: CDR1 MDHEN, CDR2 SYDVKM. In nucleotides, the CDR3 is TGTGCCAGCAGTTTGGGGGGACAGCCTTACCAAGAGACCCAGTACTTC. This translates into CASSLGGQPYQETQYF.

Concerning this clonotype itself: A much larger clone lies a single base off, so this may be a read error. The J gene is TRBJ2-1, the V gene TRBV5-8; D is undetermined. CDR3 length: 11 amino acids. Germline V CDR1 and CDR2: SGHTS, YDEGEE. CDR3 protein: CANSPRNEQFF. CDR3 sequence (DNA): TGTGCCAACAGCCCGCGGAATGAGCAGTTCTTC.

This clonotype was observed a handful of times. CDR3 DNA: TGCGCCAGCAGCTTACAGGGGGGACGGGATGAAAAACTGTTTTTT. It translates to CASSLQGGRDEKLFF. The rearrangement uses TRBV5-1 and TRBJ1-4; 8 nucleotides line up with TRBD1. CDR1 and CDR2 (germline): SGHRS, YFSETQ. The CDR3 has 15 residues. V gave up 2 bases and J gave up 6 bases; unmatched junction bases: 6.